The 32 T cell receptor beta chains below all came from one sample that was sequenced in a study of blood T cell repertoires in COVID-19. Clones were read by immunoSEQ multiplex PCR, and TCRdb kept only the in-frame ones, dropping some. The table has 250,000 or so clones, 70% to 90% seen once. The sequenced material came from PBMCs or T cells enriched from blood (not recorded which). Receptor source: a woman between 45 and 65 years old who had recovered from COVID-19.

CDR3 in amino acids: CATSREGTSGRLRETQYF. CDR3 bases: TGTGCCACCAGCAGAGAGGGAACTAGCGGGAGATTGAGAGAGACCCAGTACTTC. V is TRBV15 and J is TRBJ2-5, with 11 bases fitting TRBD2. The length of the CDR3 is 18 residues. The germline CDR1 and CDR2 sequences are LNHNV and YYDKDF (reference sequence). J was trimmed by 4 bases and V by 0 bases; bases with no gene match: 10.

The V gene is TRBV10-3, the J gene TRBJ1-2, with 9 bases lining up with TRBD1. The CDR3 covers 16 residues. Germline V lookup: CDR1 ENHRY, CDR2 SYGVKD. V trimming: 2 bases; J trimming: 4 bases; junction bases outside the gene matches: 8. Here the CDR3 DNA reads TGTGCCATCAGTGAGCGGGAGACAGGGGGAATCTATGGCTACACCTTC. It specifies CAISERETGGIYGYTF.

The chain recombines TRBV5-1 with TRBJ2-5; the match to TRBD2 covers 9 bases. CDR3 length equals 17 residues. The V and J ends lost 0 bases and 5 bases, in that order; junction bases with no gene match: 11. Germline V gives CDR1 SGHRS, CDR2 YFSETQ. The CDR3 loop reads CASSLGVSGLAGETQYF. CDR3 coding DNA: TGCGCCAGCAGCTTGGGTGTCTCGGGACTAGCTGGTGAGACCCAGTACTTC.

There are a few counts of this clone. The rearrangement links TRBV6-1 to TRBJ1-2, with a weak D call TRBD1 (6 bases). Germline loops: CDR1 MNHNS, CDR2 SASEGT. Trimming shortened V by 3 bases and J by 8 bases, and 19 bases separated the two germline ends. This CDR3 region has 15 residues. The CDR3: CASSERFGGGDGYTF. CDR3 coding DNA: TGTGCCAGCAGTGAGCGGTTTGGGGGGGGCGACGGCTACACCTTC.

The J gene is TRBJ2-1, the V gene TRBV5-1; D uncertain. CDR3 length: 15 amino acids. Trimming left V 2 bases short and J 9 bases short, with 18 bases between. Germline values: CDR1 SGHRS, CDR2 YFSETQ. The DNA for the CDR3 is TGCGCCAGCAGCTTAGGTTTGTCTAGTTGGATTGAGCAGTTCTTC. The encoded protein is CASSLGLSSWIEQFF.

This clone was counted a few times. The rearrangement uses TRBV9 and TRBJ2-1, with D hard to call. Germline-derived CDR1 and CDR2 are SGDLS and YYNGEE. V lost 4 bases and J 2 bases, leaving 10 bases between the germline ends. The CDR3 runs 14 residues. The DNA for the CDR3 is TGTGCCAGCAGCCCAAGCCACCCCTACAATGAGCAGTTCTTC. Translation: CASSPSHPYNEQFF.

The chain employs TRBV19 and TRBJ1-5, with TRBD1 matching over 9 bases. CDR1 and CDR2 from the germline V gene are LNHDA and SQIVND (reference sequence). The CDR3 covers 15 residues. With V trimmed by 6 bases and J by 3 bases, 6 bases remained unmatched. CDR3 sequence reads: CASSSGTGTNQPQHF. The DNA for the CDR3 is TGTGCCAGTAGCTCCGGGACAGGGACCAATCAGCCCCAGCATTTT.

The chain combines TRBV4-2 with TRBJ1-1, with D tentatively TRBD1 (5 bases). This CDR3 has 14 residues. Germline V gene data show CDR1 as LGHNA and CDR2 as YNFKEQ. V was trimmed by 1 base and J by 12 bases, leaving 18 bases between them. CDR3 coding DNA: TGTGCCAGCAGCCAAGGGGGGGGACTACAGGAAACTTTCTTT. Protein sequence: CASSQGGGLQETFF.

CDR3: CASSLGGSSYNSPLHF. The CDR3 DNA follows: TGTGCCAGCAGTTTAGGTGGGAGCTCCTATAATTCACCCCTCCACTTT. The chain combines TRBV27 with TRBJ1-6; D is undetermined. This CDR3 region has 16 residues. V was clipped by 2 bases and J by 0 bases, with 8 bases between them. CDR1 MNHEY and CDR2 SMNVEV come from the germline V gene (reference sequence).

The rearrangement links TRBV7-9 to TRBJ2-3; 8 positions agree with TRBD2. CDR3 size: 12 residues. The V gene end was trimmed by 5 bases and the J gene end by 9 bases; junction bases not matched to a gene: 4. CDR1 and CDR2 (germline): SEHNR, FQNEAQ (reference sequence). The CDR3 loop reads CASSPTSVTQYF. The CDR3 coding sequence is TGTGCCAGCAGCCCGACTAGCGTAACGCAGTATTTT. The complete variable domain, with remaining parts taken from reference TRBV7-9 and TRBJ2-3, reads DTGVSQNPRHKITKRGQNVTFRCDPISEHNRLYWYRQTLGQGPEFLTYFQNEAQLEKSRLLSDRFSAERPKGSFSTLEIQRTEQGDSAMYLCASSPTSVTQYFGPGTRLTVL.

The chain combines TRBV5-1 with TRBJ1-1; D call uncertain. Germline V gene lookup returns CDR1 SGHRS and CDR2 YFSETQ. V was trimmed by 4 bases and J by 1 base, leaving 17 bases between them. This CDR3 comprises 16 residues. The CDR3 spells CASSAGGLMPNTEAFF. CDR3 nucleotides: TGCGCCAGCAGCGCAGGAGGACTCATGCCGAACACTGAAGCTTTCTTT.

This chain joins TRBV6-5 and TRBJ1-5; 7 positions match TRBD1. V trimming: 6 bases; J trimming: 3 bases; junction bases outside the gene matches: 5. Germline-derived CDR1 and CDR2 are MNHEY and SVGAGI. The CDR3 runs 14 residues. The CDR3 nucleotides read TGTGCCAGCAGCCAAGACAGGGACAATCAGCCCCAGCATTTT. This encodes CASSQDRDNQPQHF.

The rearrangement links TRBV24-1 to TRBJ2-4; D is undetermined. Germline V gene lookup returns CDR1 KGHDR and CDR2 SFDVKD. The CDR3 covers 14 residues. V was shortened by 4 bases and J by 0 bases, with 6 bases between the two germline ends. CDR3 amino acids: CATSDPVAKNIQYF. Written as DNA, the CDR3 is TGTGCCACCAGTGACCCGGTAGCCAAAAACATTCAGTACTTC.

CDR3 DNA: TGTGCCAGCAGTGTCTTGATTAGCGGGAGTTACAATGAGCAGTTCTTC. It yields the protein CASSVLISGSYNEQFF. The V call is TRBV2, the J call TRBJ2-1, with TRBD2 matching 9 bases. Per germline, CDR1 SNHLY and CDR2 FYNNEI. The CDR3 has 16 residues. The ends lost 4 bases at V and 4 bases at J; junction bases unmatched: 8.

This sequence joins TRBV18 and TRBJ1-1; D is possibly TRBD1 (5 bases). Trimming stripped 6 bases from V and 0 bases from J, with 17 bases between. CDR1 and CDR2 from the germline V gene are KGHSH and LQKENI. The CDR3 extends over 16 amino acids. The DNA of the CDR3 is TGTGCCAGCTCCCCTACTCAGGGTACGCTGAACACTGAAGCTTTCTTT. Translated, it gives CASSPTQGTLNTEAFF.

The chain couples TRBV28 to TRBJ1-5, with a tentative D call TRBD1 (5 bases). The CDR3 runs to 15 residues. Trimming took off 3 bases at V and 4 bases at J, with 13 bases between the two ends. CDR1 MDHEN and CDR2 SYDVKM come from the germline V gene. CDR3 sequence reads: CASSFSQGQNQPQHF. As DNA, the CDR3 is TGTGCCAGCAGTTTCTCCCAGGGCCAGAATCAGCCCCAGCATTTT. Using reference TRBV28 and TRBJ1-5 for the parts outside the CDR3, the full variable domain is DVKVTQSSRYLVKRTGEKVFLECVQDMDHENMFWYRQDPGLGLRLIYFSYDVKMKEKGDIPEGYSVSREKKERFSLILESASTNQTSMYLCASSFSQGQNQPQHFGDGTRLSIL.

This chain connects TRBV27 to TRBJ1-3, with no clear D. This CDR3 comprises 14 residues. Looked up from germline, CDR1 is MNHEY and CDR2 is SMNVEV (reference sequence). V was clipped by 2 bases and J by 0 bases, with 5 bases between them. The CDR3 coding sequence is TGTGCCAGCAGTTTAACTGGCTCTGGAAACACCATATATTTT. This gives the protein CASSLTGSGNTIYF.

The gene calls are TRBV28 and TRBJ1-4; the D gene is possibly TRBD1 (5 bases). Germline CDR1 MDHEN, CDR2 SYDVKM. This CDR3 is built from 13 residues. Deletions cut 7 bases from V and 5 bases from J, with 11 bases between. CDR3 residues: CASKGWTNEKLFF. DNA for the CDR3: TGTGCCAGCAAGGGGTGGACAAATGAAAAACTGTTTTTT.

The chain joins TRBV5-1 to TRBJ1-1; the D gene is possibly TRBD1 (6 bases). Looked up from germline, CDR1 is SGHRS and CDR2 is YFSETQ. The CDR3 contains 13 residues. Trimming removed 5 bases at V and 2 bases at J, with 10 bases between. The DNA for the CDR3 is TGCGCCAGCAGAGGACAGAGCAACACTGAAGCTTTCTTT. Translation gives CASRGQSNTEAFF. The full variable domain, its missing parts supplied by reference TRBV5-1 and TRBJ1-1, is KAGVTQTPRYLIKTRGQQVTLSCSPISGHRSVSWYQQTPGQGLQFLFEYFSETQRNKGNFPGRFSGRQFSNSRSEMNVSTLELGDSALYLCASRGQSNTEAFFGQGTRLTVV.

This chain uses TRBV4-1 with TRBJ1-2; 7 bases are a match to TRBD1. V trimming: 4 bases; J trimming: 2 bases; junction bases outside the gene matches: 4. This CDR3 is built from 14 residues. Germline-derived CDR1 and CDR2 are MGHRA and YSYEKL. The CDR3 region has the DNA TGCGCCAGCAGCCCGGGACAGCTAAACTATGGCTACACCTTC. Residues: CASSPGQLNYGYTF.

The V gene is TRBV5-1, the J gene TRBJ1-4; D may be TRBD1 (6 bases). CDR3 size: 15 residues. The V end lost 5 bases, the J end lost 8 bases, and 19 bases lay between the germline ends. Germline V gene sequence: CDR1 SGHRS, CDR2 YFSETQ. Written as DNA, the CDR3 is TGCGCCAGCAGTTCTGACGGATCCACAGGGGAAAAACTGTTTTTT. It codes for CASSSDGSTGEKLFF.

The rearrangement uses TRBV5-1 and TRBJ2-1, with D possibly TRBD1 on 6 matching bases. The CDR3 totals 11 residues. Per germline, CDR1 SGHRS and CDR2 YFSETQ. Between the trimmed V and J ends, which lost 5 bases and 9 bases, there was a span of 9 bases. CDR3 amino acids: CASRTGPEQFF. DNA of the CDR3: TGCGCCAGCAGGACAGGCCCTGAGCAGTTCTTC. The entire variable domain, with the rest obtained from reference TRBV5-1 and TRBJ2-1, is as follows: KAGVTQTPRYLIKTRGQQVTLSCSPISGHRSVSWYQQTPGQGLQFLFEYFSETQRNKGNFPGRFSGRQFSNSRSEMNVSTLELGDSALYLCASRTGPEQFFGPGTRLTVL.

V and J are TRBV3-1 (or the pseudogene TRBV3-2) and TRBJ2-7; TRBD2 matches at 7 bases. Trimming at V came to 0 bases and at J to 5 bases, leaving 7 bases not matched to a gene. The germline gives CDR1 LGHDT, CDR2 YNNKEL (reference sequence). CDR3 size: 15 residues. The CDR3 spells CASSQEDLAVDEQYF. The DNA for the CDR3 is TGTGCCAGCAGCCAAGAAGATCTAGCGGTCGACGAGCAGTACTTC.

The V call is TRBV29-1, the J call TRBJ2-5; 15 positions agree with TRBD2. The germline V gene has CDR1 SQVTM and CDR2 ANQGSEA. The CDR3 is 15 residues long. V lost 2 bases and J lost 4; bases outside the gene matches: 2. CDR3 amino acids: CSVEKGLAGGETQYF. The CDR3 DNA reads TGCAGCGTTGAAAAGGGACTAGCGGGAGGAGAGACCCAGTACTTC.

The chain uses TRBV3-1 (or the pseudogene TRBV3-2) and TRBJ2-7, with TRBD2 matching over 9 bases. The CDR3 runs to 15 residues. The V gene's germline CDR1 is LGHDT and CDR2 YNNKEL (reference sequence). V trimming: 3 bases; J trimming: 6 bases; junction bases outside the gene matches: 9. The CDR3 here is CASSQREGPEGEQYF. CDR3 nucleotide sequence: TGTGCCAGCAGCCAGCGGGAGGGCCCCGAAGGCGAGCAGTACTTC.

The chain uses TRBV7-2 and TRBJ1-5; D uncertain. Per the germline V gene, CDR1 is SGHTA and CDR2 is FQGNSA. The CDR3 runs 13 residues. V was shortened by 4 bases and J by 5 bases, with 9 bases between the two germline ends. The CDR3: CASSSTGYQPQHF. In DNA, the CDR3 is TGTGCCAGCAGCTCGACGGGATATCAGCCCCAGCATTTT.

This chain joins TRBV19 and TRBJ1-5, with TRBD1 as a possible D gene (5 bases). The V gene's germline CDR1 is LNHDA and CDR2 SQIVND (reference sequence). This CDR3 spans 18 amino acids. V was trimmed by 3 bases and J by 0 bases, leaving 18 bases between them. CDR3 DNA: TGTGCCAGTAGTATGGGGTACTTTAGGGGAAATAGCAATCAGCCCCAGCATTTT. Amino acid sequence: CASSMGYFRGNSNQPQHF.

The chain links TRBV29-1 to TRBJ2-1, with no clear D. The CDR3 is 13 amino acids. Germline V gives CDR1 SQVTM, CDR2 ANQGSEA. Trimming removed 3 bases at V and 13 bases at J, with 19 bases between. CDR3 in DNA: TGCAGCGTTGAGGTGGAGCTAAATATCCCCCAGTTCTTC. It yields the protein CSVEVELNIPQFF.

This clone has just one count. The chain carries TRBV2 and TRBJ1-1; the match to TRBD1 covers 7 bases. The CDR3 runs to 13 residues. Per the germline V gene, CDR1 is SNHLY and CDR2 is FYNNEI. The V gene end was trimmed by 6 bases and the J gene end by 6 bases; junction bases not matched to a gene: 7. The CDR3 region has the DNA TGTGCCAGCAGGTCGGACAGGTTGGCTGAAGCTTTCTTT. It is translated as CASRSDRLAEAFF.

The chain links TRBV7-9 to TRBJ1-1; D perhaps matches TRBD1 (5 bases). Germline CDR1 is SEHNR and CDR2 is FQNEAQ (reference sequence). This CDR3 is built from 12 residues. Trimming shortened V by 5 bases and J by 8 bases, and 12 bases separated the two germline ends. The CDR3 loop reads CASSLTGMEAFF. In DNA, the CDR3 is TGTGCCAGCAGCCTTACAGGAATGGAAGCTTTCTTT.

In regard to this clone: Other DNA variants within this sample encode the same CDR3. V is TRBV18 and J is TRBJ2-1; 13 bases align to TRBD2. The CDR3 loop spans 15 amino acids. V shed 6 bases, J shed 9 bases, and the junction held 8 bases outside the gene matches. The germline V gene has CDR1 KGHSH and CDR2 LQKENI. CDR3 coding DNA: TGTGCCAGCTCCCCCGGACTAGCGGGAGACGTTGAGCAGTTCTTC. Protein product: CASSPGLAGDVEQFF. Looking up the rest from reference TRBV18 and TRBJ2-1 gives the full variable domain: NAGVMQNPRHLVRRRGQEARLRCSPMKGHSHVYWYRQLPEEGLKFMVYLQKENIIDESGMPKERFSAEFPKEGPSILRIQQVVRGDSAAYFCASSPGLAGDVEQFFGPGTRLTVL.

The chain recombines TRBV5-1 with TRBJ1-2, with D uncertain. The CDR3 covers 13 residues. V was trimmed by 0 bases and J by 3 bases, leaving 6 bases between them. The V gene's germline CDR1 is SGHRS and CDR2 YFSETQ. The CDR3 protein is CASSLGGHYGYTF. CDR3 coding DNA: TGCGCCAGCAGCTTGGGCGGCCACTATGGCTACACCTTC.